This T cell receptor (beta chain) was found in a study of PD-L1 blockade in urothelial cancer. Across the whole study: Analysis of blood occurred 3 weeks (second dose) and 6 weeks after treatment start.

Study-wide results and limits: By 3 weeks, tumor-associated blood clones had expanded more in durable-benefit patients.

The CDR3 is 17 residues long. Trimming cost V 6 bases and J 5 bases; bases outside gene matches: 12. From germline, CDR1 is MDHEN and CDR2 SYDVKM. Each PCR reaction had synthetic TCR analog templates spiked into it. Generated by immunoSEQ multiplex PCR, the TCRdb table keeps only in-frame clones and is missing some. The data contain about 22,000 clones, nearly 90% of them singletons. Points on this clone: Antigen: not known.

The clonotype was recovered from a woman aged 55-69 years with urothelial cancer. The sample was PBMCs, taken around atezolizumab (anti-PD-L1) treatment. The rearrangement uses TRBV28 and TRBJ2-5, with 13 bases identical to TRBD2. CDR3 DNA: TGTGCCAGCAGAGGACTAGCGGGAGCCCAGCTCCGGGAGACCCAGTACTTC. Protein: CASRGLAGAQLRETQYF.